The source of this T cell receptor (beta chain) is a study of technical replicates of blood from a few donors. This clone was recorded once. In germline, CDR1 is MDHEN, CDR2 SYDVKM. V dropped 3 bases and J dropped 1; count of bases not matched to a gene: 1. The CDR3 has 15 residues. TCRdb keeps only in-frame clones here, not all; method: immunoSEQ multiplex PCR. The sample holds about 68,000 clones, 95% to 98% seen once. The sequence was collected from a human donor in good health. The source material was T cells isolated from PBMCs. V and J are TRBV28 and TRBJ2-7; TRBD2 agrees at 12 bases. The chain's CDR3 is CASSFGLAGSYEQYF. CDR3 coding DNA: TGTGCCAGCAGTTTTGGACTAGCGGGGTCCTACGAGCAGTACTTC.